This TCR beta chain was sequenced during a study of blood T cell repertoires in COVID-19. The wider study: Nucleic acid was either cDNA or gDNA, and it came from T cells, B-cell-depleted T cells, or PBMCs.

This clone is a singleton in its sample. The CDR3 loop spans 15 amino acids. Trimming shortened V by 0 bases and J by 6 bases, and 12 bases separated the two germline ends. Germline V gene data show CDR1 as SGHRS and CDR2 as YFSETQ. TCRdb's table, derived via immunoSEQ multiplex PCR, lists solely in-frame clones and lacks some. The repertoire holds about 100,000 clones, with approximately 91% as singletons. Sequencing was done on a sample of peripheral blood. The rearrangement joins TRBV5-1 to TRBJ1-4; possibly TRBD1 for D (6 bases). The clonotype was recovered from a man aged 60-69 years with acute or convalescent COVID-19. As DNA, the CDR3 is TGCGCCAGCAGCTTGGAAGGGACAAAGGATGAAAAACTGTTTTTT. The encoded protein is CASSLEGTKDEKLFF.